The entry that follows covers one T cell receptor beta chain sequence. Its antigen is unidentified. The protocol was immunoSEQ multiplex PCR, while the TCRdb copy is restricted to in-frame clones and leaves out a portion. This table holds around 130,000 clones, approximately 92% found once. Germline V gives CDR1 MDHEN, CDR2 SYDVKM. V was shortened by 6 bases and J by 3 bases, with 18 bases between the two germline ends. The CDR3 loop spans 17 amino acids. These data originate in a study of T cell responses to AZD1222 COVID-19 vaccine. General study findings and limits: It was only a handful of AZD1222 recipients who were seropositive at baseline. Dominant CD4 TCR responses targeted spike regions 160-218 and 743-854. Two AZD1222 doses significantly raised spike-specific TCR breadth and depth over controls. Donors in the cohort were predominantly white British and more often female, and clonal diversity was possibly underestimated.

The source was peripheral blood, collected 28 days after the second dose of the MenACWY control vaccine. The receptor was isolated from an adult who received the MenACWY meningococcal vaccine as a control. This chain uses TRBV28 with TRBJ1-6; possible D gene TRBD1, 5 bases. The CDR3 DNA follows: TGTGCCAGCAGCTCATACCTACCAGGGCTCTATAATTCACCCCTCCACTTT. This encodes CASSSYLPGLYNSPLHF.